This TCR beta chain stems from a study of spatial heterogeneity in lung cancer. Background on the study: There were consistently more beta-chain sequences detected than alpha-chain sequences. Findings and caveats of the study: Ubiquitous expanded tumor TCRs surfaced in blood more at resection than they did at follow-up.

Per germline, CDR1 SNHLY and CDR2 FYNNEI. This CDR3 has 12 amino acids. Trimming cost V 4 bases and J 7 bases; bases outside gene matches: 3. This clonotype was seen a few times. Antigen unknown. The time point is: sample taken at primary tumor resection. Whole RNA was taken from tumor, nontumor lung or frozen PBMC; it was then sequenced unsorted. Donation came from over 60 patients with untreated early-stage non-small cell lung cancer. Individually, TCR cDNA molecules were each labelled with a unique molecular identifier. In TCRdb, the 5' RACE reads were re-called with MiXCR into one record per CDR3 protein. The sample has about 86,000 distinct CDR3 sequences; around an eighth are singletons.

The sample was PBMCs, taken at surgery. This TCR came from a male donor with early-stage non-small cell lung cancer. The chain is built from TRBV2 and TRBJ1-1, with TRBD1 matching over 7 bases. The CDR3 bases are TGTGCCAGCAGTGGACAGGGAATTGAAGCTTTCTTT. Its protein product is CASSGQGIEAFF.